These 8 T cell receptor beta chains came from one sample sequenced in a study of blood T cell repertoires in COVID-19. Profiling relied on immunoSEQ multiplex PCR, and the TCRdb table lists in-frame clones only, not all of them. The sample shows under 400,000 clones, 85% to 90% of them seen only once. The sample consisted of peripheral blood. The origin of the receptors is a woman aged 25 to 39 with COVID-19, enrolled during active disease.

This clone was seen a few times. The chain uses TRBV18 and TRBJ1-4, with 8 bases aligning to TRBD1. CDR1 and CDR2 from the germline V gene are KGHSH and LQKENI. Losses at the gene ends were 5 bases for V and 5 bases for J; bases not matched to a gene: 19. The CDR3 spans 19 residues. CDR3 amino acids: CASSSANRGRGQENEKLFF. DNA for the CDR3: TGTGCCAGCTCATCTGCAAATCGTGGTCGGGGACAGGAAAATGAAAAACTGTTTTTT.

Note on this clone: This sample also contains other DNA sequences that code for the same CDR3. The chain has TRBV5-4 and TRBJ2-7; D is undetermined. Trimming shortened V by 1 base and J by 6 bases, and 8 bases separated the two germline ends. The CDR3 runs 12 residues. Germline loops: CDR1 SGHNT, CDR2 YYREEE (reference sequence). This CDR3 reads CASSLIRGEQYF. The CDR3 nucleotides are TGTGCCAGCAGCTTGATTAGAGGCGAGCAGTACTTC.

The rearrangement joins TRBV4-1 to TRBJ2-1; 9 bases match TRBD2. The CDR3 has 17 residues. V was pared by 1 base and J by 8 bases, with 12 bases of the junction left unmatched. The germline CDR1 and CDR2 sequences are MGHRA and YSYEKL. This CDR3 is CASSQAGGRALSDEQFF. CDR3 DNA sequence: TGCGCCAGCAGCCAAGCTGGCGGGAGGGCCTTAAGTGATGAGCAGTTCTTC.

The chain links TRBV9 to TRBJ1-1; 7 bases are a match to TRBD1. The junction had 7 bases not matched to a gene; V was cut back by 7 bases and J by 4 bases. CDR3 length equals 13 residues. The germline V gene has CDR1 SGDLS and CDR2 YYNGEE. The chain's CDR3 is CASGGGFTTEAFF. The DNA of the CDR3 is TGTGCCAGCGGAGGGGGCTTTACCACTGAAGCTTTCTTT.

This CDR3 is CASSLLGQANEKLFF. In nucleotides, the CDR3 is TGTGCCAGCAGCCTCCTGGGCCAGGCAAATGAAAAACTGTTTTTT. The chain combines TRBV7-9 with TRBJ1-4; no definite D call. Trimming stripped 5 bases from V and 5 bases from J, with 15 bases between. The CDR3 runs to 15 residues. CDR1 is SEHNR and CDR2 is FQNEAQ in the germline V gene (reference sequence).

The rearrangement joins TRBV6-5 to TRBJ1-5, with 8 bases that match TRBD1. Germline CDR1 MNHEY, CDR2 SVGAGI. Trimming cost V 6 bases and J 3 bases; bases outside gene matches: 4. This CDR3 spans 14 amino acids. The DNA of the CDR3 is TGTGCCAGCAGACGGACAGGGACCAATCAGCCCCAGCATTTT. It specifies CASRRTGTNQPQHF.

The CDR3 spells CASSEFGTASSAFF. In DNA, the CDR3 is TGTGCCAGCAGTGAATTCGGGACAGCCTCATCGGCTTTCTTT. The gene calls are TRBV25-1 and TRBJ1-1; 7 nucleotides agree with TRBD1. CDR3 length equals 14 residues. CDR1 is MGHDK and CDR2 is SYGVNS in the germline V gene. V dropped 1 base and J dropped 11; count of bases not matched to a gene: 10.

The chain is built from TRBV30 and TRBJ1-6; D unresolved. There are 17 residues in the CDR3. Trimming removed 0 bases at V and 7 bases at J, with 19 bases between. Germline assignment: CDR1 GTSNPN and CDR2 SVGIG (reference sequence). CDR3 residues: CAWSVRFSGWMNSPLHF. The CDR3 bases are TGTGCCTGGAGTGTTAGGTTCAGCGGCTGGATGAATTCACCCCTCCACTTT.